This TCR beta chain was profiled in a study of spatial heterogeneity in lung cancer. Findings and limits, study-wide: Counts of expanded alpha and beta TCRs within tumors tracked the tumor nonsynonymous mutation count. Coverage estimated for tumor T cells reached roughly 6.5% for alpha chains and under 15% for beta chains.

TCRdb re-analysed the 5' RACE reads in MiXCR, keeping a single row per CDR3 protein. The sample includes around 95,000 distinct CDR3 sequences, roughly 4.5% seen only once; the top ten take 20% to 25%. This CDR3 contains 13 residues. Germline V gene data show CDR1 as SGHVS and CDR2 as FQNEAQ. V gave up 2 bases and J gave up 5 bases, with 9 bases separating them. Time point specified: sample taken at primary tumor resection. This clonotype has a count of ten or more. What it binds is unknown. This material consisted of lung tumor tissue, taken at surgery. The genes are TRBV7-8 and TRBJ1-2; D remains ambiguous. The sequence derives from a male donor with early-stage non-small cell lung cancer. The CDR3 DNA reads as TGTGCCAGCAGCTTATCGACGGATTATGGCTACACCTTC. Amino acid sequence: CASSLSTDYGYTF.